The rows below give T cell receptor beta chains drawn from one sample of a study of T cells in Graves' hyperthyroidism and ophthalmopathy. TCRdb passed the multiplex PCR reads through MiXCR, listing each CDR3 protein once. The sample consists of roughly 510,000 distinct CDR3 sequences, 35% to 50% of them appearing once. The sequenced material came from peripheral blood or thyroid tissue (not recorded which). Receptors originate from an adult woman with Graves' disease, either hyperthyroidism or ophthalmopathy (not recorded which). CDR3s include the opening cysteine and the closing phenylalanine or tryptophan. Each record gives: J gene, V gene, D gene, clone size, CDR3 protein, CDR3 DNA. D genes are given only for firm matches. For some rows the clone size is stated as once, few or many, or as a class when expanded; others skip it.

>TRBJ2-2|TRBV7-6|TRBD1|many
CASSLRDRNTGELFF
TGTGCCAGCAGCTTAAGGGACAGAAACACCGGGGAGCTGTTTTTT
>TRBJ1-3|TRBV6-6|.|.
CASAPSFSGNTIYF
TGTGCCAGCGCTCCCAGTTTCTCTGGAAACACCATATATTTT
>TRBJ1-2|TRBV4-2|.|many
CASSQAGPGMYGYTF
TGCGCCAGCAGCCAAGCGGGACCGGGCATGTATGGCTACACCTTC
>TRBJ1-5|TRBV12-3/TRBV12-4|.|many
CASSFGLQPQHF
TGTGCCAGCAGTTTTGGGTTACAGCCCCAGCATTTT
>TRBJ1-2|TRBV6-4|TRBD1|few
CASTPRGTVYGYTF
TGTGCCAGCACCCCCCGCGGGACAGTCTATGGCTACACCTTC
>TRBJ1-2|TRBV15|.|many
CATSRDREGDYGYTF
TGTGCCACCAGCAGAGATCGCGAGGGGGACTATGGCTACACCTTC
>TRBJ2-5|TRBV20-1|TRBD2|.
CSVWGDSGQETQYF
TGCAGTGTTTGGGGAGATAGCGGGCAAGAGACCCAGTACTTC
>TRBJ1-1|TRBV20-1|.|once
CSARAGGAPVEAFF
TGCAGTGCTAGAGCGGGGGGGGCGCCAGTTGAAGCTTTCTTT
>TRBJ2-5|TRBV29-1|.|few
CSALGYQETQYF
TGCAGCGCGCTCGGGTACCAAGAGACCCAGTACTTC
>TRBJ2-3|TRBV20-1|.|once
CSANRVFTDTQYF
TGCAGTGCTAACAGGGTATTCACAGATACGCAGTATTTT
>TRBJ2-7|TRBV29-1|TRBD2|few
CSVKREGPEQYF
TGCAGCGTCAAGCGGGAGGGCCCCGAGCAGTACTTC
>TRBJ2-6|TRBV7-3|.|many
CASSLGDVSGANVLTF
TGTGCCAGCAGCTTGGGGGACGTCTCTGGGGCCAACGTCCTGACTTTC
>TRBJ1-6|TRBV19|.|.
CASTQGDRQRLHF
TGTGCCAGTACCCAAGGGGATCGACAGAGACTCCACTTT
>TRBJ2-6|TRBV11-1|TRBD1|.
CASSFDRVNVLTF
TGTGCCAGCAGCTTCGACAGGGTGAACGTCCTGACTTTC
>TRBJ2-7|TRBV7-9|.|.
CASSHHGQDSYEQYF
TGTGCCAGCAGCCATCATGGACAAGACTCCTACGAGCAGTACTTC
>TRBJ1-5|TRBV6-2/TRBV6-3|.|.
CASRGGVYSNQPQHF
TGTGCCAGCAGGGGGGGGGTATATAGCAATCAGCCCCAGCATTTT
>TRBJ2-7|TRBV7-2|TRBD1|.
CASSLNPGQAYEQYF
TGTGCCAGCAGCTTAAATCCGGGACAGGCCTACGAGCAGTACTTC
>TRBJ2-7|TRBV7-2|.|many
CASSFGHYEQYF
TGTGCCAGCAGCTTCGGGCACTACGAGCAGTACTTC
>TRBJ1-6|TRBV7-2|.|.
CASSLGAGRNSPLHF
TGTGCCAGCAGCTTAGGGGCGGGGCGAAATTCACCCCTCCACTTT
>TRBJ2-7|TRBV7-9|.|.
CASSPRGSDYEQYF
TGTGCCAGCAGCCCCCGGGGGTCGGACTACGAGCAGTACTTC
>TRBJ1-1|TRBV12-3/TRBV12-4|.|.
CASRGLTSNTEAFF
TGTGCCAGCCGGGGCTTGACATCGAACACTGAAGCTTTCTTT
>TRBJ2-7|TRBV15|.|.
CATSAQGVGYEQYF
TGTGCCACCAGCGCCCAGGGAGTCGGGTACGAGCAGTACTTC
>TRBJ2-7|TRBV6-5|TRBD2|few
CASRRNLGTSDSYEQYF
TGTGCCAGCCGACGGAACCTCGGGACTAGTGACTCCTACGAGCAGTACTTC
>TRBJ2-7|TRBV15|.|once
CATSPEAGGGNEQYF
TGTGCCACCAGCCCAGAGGCGGGTGGAGGGAACGAGCAGTACTTC
>TRBJ1-2|TRBV19|.|.
CASSIQGRSGYTF
TGTGCCAGTAGTATACAGGGTCGAAGCGGCTACACCTTC
>TRBJ1-6|TRBV14|.|.
CASSLHGDSPLHF
TGTGCCAGCAGCCTCCATGGAGATTCACCCCTCCACTTT
>TRBJ1-5|TRBV19|.|.
CASSRRLEPQHF
TGTGCCAGTAGTCGACGCCTGGAACCCCAGCATTTT
>TRBJ1-2|TRBV7-2|.|.
CASSLGALGYTF
TGTGCCAGCAGCTTGGGGGCGCTTGGCTACACCTTC
>TRBJ2-7|TRBV10-3|TRBD2|.
CAISDWSGRREQYF
TGTGCCATCAGTGATTGGAGCGGGAGACGGGAGCAGTACTTC
>TRBJ1-5|TRBV6-5|.|many
CASSPWLAYSNQPQHF
TGTGCCAGCAGCCCTTGGCTTGCATATAGCAATCAGCCCCAGCATTTT
>TRBJ1-1|TRBV10-3|.|few
CAISESEENTEAFF
TGTGCCATCAGTGAGTCGGAGGAGAACACTGAAGCTTTCTTT
>TRBJ2-5|TRBV7-2|.|.
CASSSLGLATETQYF
TGTGCCAGCAGCTCGTTAGGACTGGCCACGGAGACCCAGTACTTC
>TRBJ2-6|TRBV25-1|.|.
CACSVEAGANVLTF
TGTGCCTGCAGCGTCGAGGCGGGGGCCAACGTCCTGACTTTC
>TRBJ2-6|TRBV2|.|.
CATLSSGANVLTF
TGTGCCACCCTGAGCTCTGGGGCCAACGTCCTGACTTTC
>TRBJ2-2|TRBV28|.|few
CASSSRGSTGELFF
TGTGCCAGCAGTTCGAGGGGCAGCACCGGGGAGCTGTTTTTT
>TRBJ1-3|TRBV20-1|TRBD1|few
CSADRGRNTIYF
TGCAGTGCCGACAGGGGAAGGAACACCATATATTTT
>TRBJ1-1|TRBV4-1|.|.
CASTRGDGGGTEAFF
TGCGCCAGCACCCGAGGGGATGGGGGAGGGACTGAAGCTTTCTTT
>TRBJ2-5|TRBV29-1|.|.
CSAPASPRETQYF
TGCAGTGCCCCCGCATCCCCTCGGGAGACCCAGTACTTC
>TRBJ1-3|TRBV7-9|.|many
CASSLAQGFSGNTIYF
TGTGCCAGCAGCTTAGCGCAGGGATTCTCTGGAAACACCATATATTTT
>TRBJ1-2|TRBV20-1|.|once
CSARGVGGDDGYTF
TGCAGTGCTAGAGGGGTGGGGGGGGACGATGGCTACACCTTC
>TRBJ2-3|TRBV20-1|.|few
CSAERADTQYF
TGCAGTGCGGAGAGGGCAGATACGCAGTATTTT
>TRBJ1-1|TRBV10-2|TRBD1|.
CASKRDSKAFF
TGCGCCAGCAAGAGGGACAGTAAAGCTTTCTTT
>TRBJ2-5|TRBV10-3|TRBD2|.
CAISESGLAGGETQYF
TGTGCCATCAGTGAGTCGGGGCTAGCGGGAGGGGAGACCCAGTACTTC
>TRBJ2-6|TRBV5-1|TRBD1|many
CASDRDGANVLTF
TGCGCCAGCGACAGGGATGGGGCCAACGTCCTGACTTTC
>TRBJ1-2|TRBV20-1|.|.
CSATRSSYGYTF
TGCAGTGCAACAAGATCAAGTTATGGCTACACCTTC
>TRBJ2-5|TRBV11-2|TRBD2|.
CASSLGAGYQETQYF
TGTGCCAGCAGCTTAGGAGCGGGATACCAAGAGACCCAGTACTTC